The next 13 T cell receptor beta chains were all read from a single sample in a study of cytomegalovirus exposure and HLA in healthy donors. The PCR made use of 60 Vbeta and 13 Jbeta primers. Assay used: immunoSEQ multiplex PCR; TCRdb lists only in-frame clones, some missing. The repertoire holds some 180,000 clones, with 75% to 85% as singletons. The source material was PBMCs. Every receptor here comes from a woman aged 60-75 years in good health and CMV-seropositive.

The rearrangement joins TRBV28 to TRBJ1-1; D not certain. Germline V lookup: CDR1 MDHEN, CDR2 SYDVKM. The CDR3 runs to 14 residues. The V and J ends lost 3 bases and 1 base respectively, with 9 bases between them. The CDR3 DNA sequence: TGTGCCAGCAGTTTTTGGGCAGGGAACACTGAAGCTTTCTTT. The encoded protein is CASSFWAGNTEAFF.

The rearrangement links TRBV7-2 to TRBJ1-3; 11 bases agree with TRBD1. CDR3 length: 17 amino acids. Unmatched junction bases numbered 6, after V lost 3 bases and J lost 2 bases. The V gene's germline CDR1 is SGHTA and CDR2 FQGNSA. CDR3 bases: TGTGCCAGCAGCTTTTGGGACAGGGGGTCTGCTGGAAACACCATATATTTT. It specifies CASSFWDRGSAGNTIYF.

This chain connects TRBV12-5 to TRBJ2-7, with 8 positions matching TRBD1. This CDR3 has 20 residues. Germline-derived CDR1 and CDR2 are LGHNT and FRNRAP. V lost 2 bases, J lost 4 bases, and 22 bases stayed unmatched. The CDR3 nucleotides read TGTGCTAGTGGTTTGATTTTCCAGCCACGACCGGGACAGGACCGTTACGAGCAGTACTTC. This gives the protein CASGLIFQPRPGQDRYEQYF.

V gene TRBV6-5 combines with J gene TRBJ2-7; D may be TRBD1 (6 bases). From germline, CDR1 is MNHEY and CDR2 SVGAGI. This CDR3 is 14 amino acids long. V was clipped by 0 bases and J by 6 bases, with 12 bases between them. The CDR3 DNA is TGTGCCAGCAGTTACTCGTACTCAGGGGTCGAGCAGTACTTC. It is translated as CASSYSYSGVEQYF.

The table lists this clone with a count of one. V and J are TRBV28 and TRBJ1-4, with TRBD1 identical over 11 bases. The CDR3 is 18 amino acids. Germline assignment: CDR1 MDHEN and CDR2 SYDVKM. V lost 5 bases, J lost 7 bases, and 15 bases stayed unmatched. The CDR3 loop is CASSGQGARDRGSEKLFF. CDR3 coding DNA: TGTGCCAGCAGTGGACAGGGGGCGAGGGATAGAGGGAGTGAAAAACTGTTTTTT.

The gene calls are TRBV7-9 and TRBJ2-7, with 7 positions matching TRBD2. V gave up 8 bases and J gave up 6 bases; unmatched junction bases: 4. The germline CDR1 and CDR2 sequences are SEHNR and FQNEAQ (reference sequence). The CDR3 extends over 11 amino acids. CDR3 nucleotide sequence: TGTGCCAGCGAAGCGGGATCCGAGCAGTACTTC. Amino acids: CASEAGSEQYF.

This clone was observed a handful of times. The V call is TRBV7-2, the J call TRBJ2-7; the D gene is possibly TRBD2 (5 bases). Per germline, CDR1 SGHTA and CDR2 FQGNSA. The V gene lost 0 bases and the J gene lost 4 bases, with 10 bases spanning the gap. This CDR3 has 14 amino acids. The CDR3 DNA reads TGTGCCAGCAGCTTAGCCGGGAACGGGTACGAGCAGTACTTC. Translated: CASSLAGNGYEQYF.

In regard to this clone: The identical CDR3 is also encoded by other nucleotide sequences in the sample. J is TRBJ2-7 and V is TRBV7-9; D gene unclear. V was trimmed by 4 bases and J by 0 bases, leaving 4 bases between them. The CDR3 totals 12 residues. Germline V gene sequence: CDR1 SEHNR, CDR2 FQNEAQ (reference sequence). CDR3: CASSSSSYEQYF. In DNA form, the CDR3 reads TGTGCCAGCAGCTCTAGCTCCTACGAGCAGTACTTC. Full variable domain (missing parts from reference TRBV7-9 and TRBJ2-7): DTGVSQNPRHKITKRGQNVTFRCDPISEHNRLYWYRQTLGQGPEFLTYFQNEAQLEKSRLLSDRFSAERPKGSFSTLEIQRTEQGDSAMYLCASSSSSYEQYFGPGTRLTVT.

V usage is TRBV13 and J usage is TRBJ2-5, with TRBD2 matching 7 bases. The length of the CDR3 is 15 residues. The trim removed 0 bases at V and 4 bases at J, leaving 5 bases unmatched. Germline V CDR1 and CDR2: PRHDT, FYEKMQ (reference sequence). CDR3 in DNA: TGTGCCAGCAGCTTAGGAGCGGGACCCGTAGAGACCCAGTACTTC. It specifies CASSLGAGPVETQYF.

This clone was seen only once. The chain has TRBV28 and TRBJ1-5; D perhaps matches TRBD1 (6 bases). Germline V gene sequence: CDR1 MDHEN, CDR2 SYDVKM. V was cut by 6 bases and J by 7 bases, with 19 bases left in between. The CDR3 has 15 residues. CDR3 region: CASRTGRGGWQPQHF. The CDR3 DNA follows: TGTGCCAGCAGAACCGGTCGGGGGGGCTGGCAGCCCCAGCATTTT. Complete variable domain (other parts from reference TRBV28 and TRBJ1-5): DVKVTQSSRYLVKRTGEKVFLECVQDMDHENMFWYRQDPGLGLRLIYFSYDVKMKEKGDIPEGYSVSREKKERFSLILESASTNQTSMYLCASRTGRGGWQPQHFGDGTRLSIL.

This clone was detected a few times. This chain uses TRBV5-4 with TRBJ2-3, with 8 bases lining up with TRBD2. Per the germline V gene, CDR1 is SGHNT and CDR2 is YYREEE (reference sequence). CDR3 length equals 14 residues. The V gene end was trimmed by 4 bases and the J gene end by 2 bases; junction bases not matched to a gene: 3. CDR3 DNA: TGTGCCAGCAGCCCTAGCGGGCTCACAGATACGCAGTATTTT. Translation gives CASSPSGLTDTQYF.

The J gene is TRBJ2-1, the V gene TRBV9, with TRBD1 matching 11 bases. This CDR3 comprises 17 residues. J gave up 8 bases and V 4 bases, and 14 bases lay outside the gene matches. Looked up from germline, CDR1 is SGDLS and CDR2 is YYNGEE. DNA of the CDR3: TGTGCCAGCAGCTTCGAGGGGAGGGGACAGGGGGGGGATGAGCAGTTCTTC. It translates to CASSFEGRGQGGDEQFF.

The chain combines TRBV15 with TRBJ2-3, with 8 bases aligning to TRBD2. V was pared by 2 bases and J by 2 bases, with 3 bases of the junction left unmatched. The length of the CDR3 is 15 residues. Germline CDR1 and CDR2: LNHNV and YYDKDF (reference sequence). As DNA, the CDR3 is TGTGCCACCAGCAGACGGGGGGGCAACACAGATACGCAGTATTTT. Translating gives CATSRRGGNTDTQYF.